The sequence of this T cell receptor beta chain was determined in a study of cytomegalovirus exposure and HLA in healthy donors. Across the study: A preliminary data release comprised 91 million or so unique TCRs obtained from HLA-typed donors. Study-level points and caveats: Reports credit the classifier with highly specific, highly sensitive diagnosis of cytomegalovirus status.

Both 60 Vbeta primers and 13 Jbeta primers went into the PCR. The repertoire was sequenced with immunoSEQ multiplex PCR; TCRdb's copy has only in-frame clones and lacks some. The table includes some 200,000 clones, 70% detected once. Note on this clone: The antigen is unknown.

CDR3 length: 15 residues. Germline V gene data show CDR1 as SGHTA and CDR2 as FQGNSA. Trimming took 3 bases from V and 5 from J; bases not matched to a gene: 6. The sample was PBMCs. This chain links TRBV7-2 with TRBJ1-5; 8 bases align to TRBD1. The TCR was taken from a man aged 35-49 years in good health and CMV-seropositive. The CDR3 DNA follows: TGTGCCAGCAGCTTTCGCCAGGGGGCGGATCAGCCCCAGCATTTT. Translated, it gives CASSFRQGADQPQHF.